Listed here are 17 T cell receptor beta chains from one sample, sequenced in a study of low-dose radiotherapy and immunotherapy resistance in tumors. The time point here: after trial treatment. The treatment was: LDRT plus nivolumab, ipilimumab, low-dose cyclophosphamide and aspirin (RACIN trial). Gene-specific TRAV and TRBV primers were used for first-strand cDNA, covering alpha and beta chains. The authors ran 20 PCR cycles to amplify TCRs with a constant-region primer and V-primer adapter. MiXCR was run by TCRdb on the reads, yielding one entry per CDR3 protein. The sample consists of about 60,000 distinct CDR3 sequences, around 23% of them appearing once. The sequencing here drew on PBMCs, taken after low-dose radiotherapy plus immunotherapy. The receptors shown here come from a male donor with prostate cancer.

This clonotype has ten or more counts. The chain has TRBV25-1 and TRBJ1-1; D gene unclear. Trimming removed 1 base at V and 8 bases at J, with 11 bases between. CDR3 size: 13 residues. Germline CDR1 and CDR2: MGHDK and SYGVNS. This chain's CDR3 is CASSEFGISEAFF. CDR3 sequence (DNA): TGTGCCAGCAGTGAATTCGGTATCTCGGAAGCTTTCTTT.

There are many counts of this clonotype. V and J are TRBV6-2 or TRBV6-3 and TRBJ1-4; TRBD1 matches 8 bases. CDR1 and CDR2 (germline): MNHEY, SVGEGT. The CDR3 runs 15 residues. After removal of 7 bases from V and 3 bases from J, the junction contained 7 bases not matched to a gene. The CDR3: CASKRQGLANEKLFF. CDR3 in DNA: TGTGCCAGCAAGCGACAGGGGTTGGCTAATGAAAAACTGTTTTTT.

The V and J genes are TRBV4-2 and TRBJ2-7, with 14 bases aligning to TRBD2. This CDR3 has 17 amino acids. The trim removed 0 bases at V and 7 bases at J, leaving 8 bases unmatched. From germline, CDR1 is LGHNA and CDR2 YNFKEQ. The CDR3 reads CASSQETSGGAMGEQYF. CDR3 DNA: TGTGCCAGCAGCCAAGAGACTAGCGGGGGGGCTATGGGTGAGCAGTACTTC.

This clonotype was detected ten times or more. CDR3 DNA sequence: TGTGCCAGCAGCCAACTCTCCGGGGGGGGCCCGAGACAGAACGGAAACACCATATATTTT. It encodes CASSQLSGGGPRQNGNTIYF. This rearrangement joins TRBV13 to TRBJ1-3; a weak D match, TRBD1 (6 bases). This CDR3 has 20 residues. The ends were cut back, 5 bases at V and 4 bases at J, with 30 bases in the middle. Per germline, CDR1 PRHDT and CDR2 FYEKMQ (reference sequence).

This clonotype was counted many times. The chain uses TRBV4-2 and TRBJ2-1; D gene ambiguous. Germline assignment: CDR1 LGHNA and CDR2 YNFKEQ. The CDR3 runs to 14 residues. Trimming took off 0 bases at V and 4 bases at J, with 7 bases between the two ends. This CDR3 reads CASSQDGGYNEQFF. The CDR3 DNA is TGTGCCAGCAGCCAAGATGGCGGTTACAATGAGCAGTTCTTC.

There are many counts of this clonotype. The chain recombines TRBV6-5 with TRBJ2-2; D is ambiguous. This CDR3 comprises 11 residues. Looked up from germline, CDR1 is MNHEY and CDR2 is SVGAGI. The V gene lost 7 bases and the J gene lost 7 bases, with 7 bases spanning the gap. DNA of the CDR3: TGTGCCAGCACCTTGGGCGGGGAGCTGTTTTTT. This encodes CASTLGGELFF.

This clonotype appeared a few times. V usage is TRBV25-1 and J usage is TRBJ2-7; perhaps TRBD1 as D (7 bases). The length of the CDR3 is 12 residues. Germline V gives CDR1 MGHDK, CDR2 SYGVNS. Trimming stripped 8 bases from V and 11 bases from J, with 19 bases between. The CDR3 reads CASGGDSSYEYF. Written as DNA, the CDR3 is TGTGCCAGCGGCGGGGACAGTAGCTACGAGTACTTC.

This clonotype was seen at least ten times. CDR3 protein: CASSSTKGGLAAVLEQFF. As DNA, the CDR3 is TGTGCCAGCAGCTCGACTAAGGGGGGACTAGCGGCCGTTTTGGAGCAGTTCTTC. The J gene is TRBJ2-1, the V gene TRBV7-9, with 11 nucleotides matching TRBD2. The germline gives CDR1 SEHNR, CDR2 FQNEAQ (reference sequence). The CDR3 totals 18 residues. J was trimmed by 10 bases and V by 4 bases; bases with no gene match: 18. The entire variable domain, with the rest obtained from reference TRBV7-9 and TRBJ2-1, is as follows: DTGVSQNPRHKITKRGQNVTFRCDPISEHNRLYWYRQTLGQGPEFLTYFQNEAQLEKSRLLSDRFSAERPKGSFSTLEIQRTEQGDSAMYLCASSSTKGGLAAVLEQFFGPGTRLTVL.

In its sample, this clonotype was seen many times. V usage is TRBV18 and J usage is TRBJ2-1; 12 nucleotides align to TRBD1. CDR3 size: 18 residues. Unmatched junction bases numbered 9, after V lost 2 bases and J lost 4 bases. Germline V lookup: CDR1 KGHSH, CDR2 LQKENI. CDR3 protein: CASSPFGAGQGAYNEQFF. Written as DNA, the CDR3 is TGTGCCAGCTCACCATTCGGCGCGGGACAGGGGGCTTACAATGAGCAGTTCTTC.

This clonotype occurred many times. The genes are TRBV7-2 and TRBJ1-2, with D uncertain. There are 13 residues in the CDR3. Germline CDR1 reads SGHTA; CDR2 reads FQGNSA. V was pared by 5 bases and J by 4 bases, with 11 bases between. Here the CDR3 reads CASSHPSLYGYTF. The CDR3 region has the DNA TGTGCCAGCAGCCACCCGTCCCTCTATGGCTACACCTTC.

This clonotype was recorded at least ten times. This rearrangement joins TRBV6-5 to TRBJ2-3; 7 positions agree with TRBD1. Germline CDR1 and CDR2: MNHEY and SVGAGI. CDR3 length equals 14 residues. Unmatched junction bases numbered 0, after V lost 0 bases and J lost 3 bases. CDR3 loop: CASSYSDRTDTQYF. The CDR3, as DNA: TGTGCCAGCAGTTACTCGGACAGGACAGATACGCAGTATTTT.

In its sample, this clonotype was seen many times. The chain is built from TRBV9 and TRBJ2-5; TRBD2 matches 9 bases. There are 15 residues in the CDR3. Trimming removed 0 bases from V and 4 bases from J; junction bases left unmatched: 4. The V gene's germline CDR1 is SGDLS and CDR2 YYNGEE. The CDR3 here is CASSVGGRAVETQYF. CDR3 nucleotides: TGTGCCAGCAGCGTAGGCGGGAGGGCGGTAGAGACCCAGTACTTC.

This clonotype appeared many times. The rearrangement links TRBV10-3 to TRBJ2-4, with D possibly TRBD1 on 6 matching bases. Trimming shortened V by 4 bases and J by 0 bases, and 10 bases separated the two germline ends. This CDR3 has 15 residues. Germline lookup yields CDR1 ENHRY and CDR2 SYGVKD. CDR3 loop: CAISVGAEAKNIQYF. CDR3 nucleotides: TGTGCCATCAGTGTGGGGGCAGAAGCCAAAAACATTCAGTACTTC.

This clonotype was counted many times. The chain has TRBV21-1 and TRBJ2-4; TRBD1, the table's D call, lacks a check against the DNA. TRBV21-1 is noted as a pseudogene. The CDR3 runs 14 residues. The DNA for the CDR3 is TGTGCCAGCAGCAAAGAGGCAGGGCTGAACATTCAGTACTTC. This gives the protein CASSKEAGLNIQYF.

This clonotype was recorded at least ten times. The chain employs TRBV30 and TRBJ2-5; D unclear. The length of the CDR3 is 12 residues. Germline CDR1 is GTSNPN and CDR2 is SVGIG (reference sequence). V shed 2 bases and J shed 4 bases, with 8 bases lying between them. The chain's CDR3 is CAWSKGGETQYF. In DNA, the CDR3 is TGTGCCTGGAGTAAGGGTGGAGAGACCCAGTACTTC. Full variable domain (remainder filled in from reference TRBV30 and TRBJ2-5): SQTIHQWPATLVQPVGSPLSLECTVEGTSNPNLYWYRQAAGRGLQLLFYSVGIGQISSEVPQNLSASRPQDRQFILSSKKLLLSDSGFYLCAWSKGGETQYFGPGTRLLVL.

As concerns this clonotype: The germline gene is not matched at one end of the junction; a read error may be the cause. The chain joins TRBV5-3 to TRBJ2-1; D perhaps matches TRBD2 (5 bases). TRBV5-3 is designated an ORF whose function remains uncertain. The CDR3 runs 13 residues. CDR3 amino acids: CASSLAAANEQFF. The CDR3 DNA is TGTGCCAGCAGCTTGGCAGCGGCGAATGAGCAGTTCTTC.

This clonotype was recorded at least ten times. This sequence joins TRBV7-2 and TRBJ1-5; 8 bases line up with TRBD1. V lost 3 bases and J lost 1; bases outside the gene matches: 5. This CDR3 comprises 16 residues. The germline gives CDR1 SGHTA, CDR2 FQGNSA. In nucleotides, the CDR3 is TGTGCCAGCAGCTTTGGGCAGGGGGCGAGCAATCAGCCCCAGCATTTT. Translating gives CASSFGQGASNQPQHF. The full variable domain, its missing parts supplied by reference TRBV7-2 and TRBJ1-5, is GAGVSQSPSNKVTEKGKDVELRCDPISGHTALYWYRQSLGQGLEFLIYFQGNSAPDKSGLPSDRFSAERTGGSVSTLTIQRTQQEDSAVYLCASSFGQGASNQPQHFGDGTRLSIL.